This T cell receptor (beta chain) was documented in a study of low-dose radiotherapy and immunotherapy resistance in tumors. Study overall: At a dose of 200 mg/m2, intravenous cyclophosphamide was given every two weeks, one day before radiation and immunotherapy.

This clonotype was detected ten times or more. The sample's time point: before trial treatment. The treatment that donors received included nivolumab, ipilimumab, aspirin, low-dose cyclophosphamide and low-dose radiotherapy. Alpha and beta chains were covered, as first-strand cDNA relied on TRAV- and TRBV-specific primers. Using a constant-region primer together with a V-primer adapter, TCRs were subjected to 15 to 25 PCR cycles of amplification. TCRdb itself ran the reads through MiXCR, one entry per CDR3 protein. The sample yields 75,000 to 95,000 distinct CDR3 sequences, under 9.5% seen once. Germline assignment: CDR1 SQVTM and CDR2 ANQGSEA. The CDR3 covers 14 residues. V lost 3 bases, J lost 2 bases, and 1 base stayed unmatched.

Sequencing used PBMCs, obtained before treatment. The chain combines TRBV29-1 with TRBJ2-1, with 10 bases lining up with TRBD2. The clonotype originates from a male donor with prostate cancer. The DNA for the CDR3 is TGCAGCGTTGATACTAGCGGGGCCTACAATGAGCAGTTCTTC. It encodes CSVDTSGAYNEQFF.